The sample holds one count of the clone carrying this T cell receptor beta chain. Its antigen is not identified. As the CDR3 is not closed by the conserved phenylalanine or tryptophan, this likely results from a read error. From unsorted bulk tissue weighing about 17-30 mg, DNA and RNA were co-extracted. Chronic HBV infection, which was untreated, was present in the patients. The sample belongs to a study of tumor-infiltrating lymphocytes in primary liver carcinoma. Across the study: The patient population consisted of men and women between 30 and 69 years of age.

cDNA specific to TCR beta was made from around 450 ng of total RNA, with a constant-region primer employed for priming. What produced the TCR beta libraries was three nested multiplex PCR rounds using slightly modified ARM-PCR. A C-beta reverse primer was combined with TRBV1-TRBV30 forward primers in the first two PCR rounds, and each round had ten to eleven cycles. TCRdb re-called the multiplex PCR reads through MiXCR, storing one row per CDR3 protein. Of some 46,000 distinct CDR3 sequences detected, approximately 82% appear once; the ten largest clones hold roughly two fifths. CDR1 is MGHRA, CDR2 YSYEKL, per germline. The CDR3 loop spans 15 amino acids. Broader study findings: Top-250-clone fractions were significantly higher in tumors than in blood (p = 0.039).

The clonotype was recovered from a woman between 25 and 40 years old with primary liver carcinoma and hepatitis B virus infection. The rearrangement uses TRBV4-1 and TRBJ2-7, with D possibly TRBD2 on 7 matching bases. The sequencing input was tumor-adjacent normal liver tissue. This CDR3 is CTSSQDKGGAYEQYL. The CDR3 nucleotides are TGCACCAGCAGCCAAGATAAGGGGGGGGCTTACGAGCAGTACTTA.